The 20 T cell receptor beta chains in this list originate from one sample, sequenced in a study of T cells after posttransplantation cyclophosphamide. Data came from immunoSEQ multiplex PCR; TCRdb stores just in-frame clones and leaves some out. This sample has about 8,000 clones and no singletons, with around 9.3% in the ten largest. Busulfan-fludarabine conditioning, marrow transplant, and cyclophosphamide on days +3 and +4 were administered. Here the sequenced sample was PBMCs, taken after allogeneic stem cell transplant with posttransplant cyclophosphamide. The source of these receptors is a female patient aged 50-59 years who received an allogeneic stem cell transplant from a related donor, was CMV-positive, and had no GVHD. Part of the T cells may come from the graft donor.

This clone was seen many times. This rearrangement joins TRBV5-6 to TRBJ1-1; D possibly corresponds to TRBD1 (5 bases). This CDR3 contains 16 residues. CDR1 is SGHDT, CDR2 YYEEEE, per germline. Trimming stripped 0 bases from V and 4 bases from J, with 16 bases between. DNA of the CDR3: TGTGCCAGCAGCTTGGCCAGGGCTACGTTGGGCACTGAAGCTTTCTTT. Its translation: CASSLARATLGTEAFF.

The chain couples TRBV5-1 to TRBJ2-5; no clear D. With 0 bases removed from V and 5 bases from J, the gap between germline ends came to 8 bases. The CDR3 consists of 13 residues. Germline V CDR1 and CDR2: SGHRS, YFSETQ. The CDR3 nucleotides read TGCGCCAGCAGCTTGGAGACACACGAGACCCAGTACTTC. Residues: CASSLETHETQYF.

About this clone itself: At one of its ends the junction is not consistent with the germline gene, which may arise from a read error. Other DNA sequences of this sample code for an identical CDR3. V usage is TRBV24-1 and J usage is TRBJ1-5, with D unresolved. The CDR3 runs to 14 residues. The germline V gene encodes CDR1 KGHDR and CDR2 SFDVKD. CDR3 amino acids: CATSEVTSNQPQHF. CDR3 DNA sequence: TGCGCCACCAGCGAGGTAACTAGCAATCAGCCCCAGCATTTT.

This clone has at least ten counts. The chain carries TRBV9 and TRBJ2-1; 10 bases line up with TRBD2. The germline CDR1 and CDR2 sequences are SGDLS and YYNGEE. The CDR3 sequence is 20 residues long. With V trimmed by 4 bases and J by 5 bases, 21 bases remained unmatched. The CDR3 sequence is CASSPRPRQRLAGGNNEQFF. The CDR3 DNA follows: TGTGCCAGCAGCCCCCGCCCGCGACAGAGGTTAGCGGGAGGTAACAATGAGCAGTTCTTC.

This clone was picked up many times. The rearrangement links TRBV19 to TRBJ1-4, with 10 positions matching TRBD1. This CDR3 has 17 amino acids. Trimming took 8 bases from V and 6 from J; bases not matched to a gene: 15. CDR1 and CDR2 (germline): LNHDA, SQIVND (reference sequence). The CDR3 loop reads CASQWTGGTSPYEKLFF. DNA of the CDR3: TGTGCCAGTCAGTGGACAGGGGGTACCAGCCCCTATGAAAAACTGTTTTTT.

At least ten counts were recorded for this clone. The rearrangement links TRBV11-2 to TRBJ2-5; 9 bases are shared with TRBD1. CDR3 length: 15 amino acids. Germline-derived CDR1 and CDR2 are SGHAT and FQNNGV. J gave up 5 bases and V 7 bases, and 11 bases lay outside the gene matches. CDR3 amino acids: CASTPTGTGSETQYF. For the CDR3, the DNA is TGTGCCAGCACCCCAACCGGGACAGGGAGTGAGACCCAGTACTTC. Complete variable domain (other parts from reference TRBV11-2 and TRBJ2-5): EAGVAQSPRYKIIEKRQSVAFWCNPISGHATLYWYQQILGQGPKLLIQFQNNGVVDDSQLPKDRFSAERLKGVDSTLKIQPAKLEDSAVYLCASTPTGTGSETQYFGPGTRLLVL.

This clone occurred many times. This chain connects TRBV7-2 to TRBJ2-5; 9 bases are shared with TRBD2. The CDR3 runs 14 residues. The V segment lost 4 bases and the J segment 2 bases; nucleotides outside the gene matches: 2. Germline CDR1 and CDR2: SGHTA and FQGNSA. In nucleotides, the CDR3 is TGTGCCAGCAGCTCCCTAGCGGGGCAAGAGACCCAGTACTTC. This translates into CASSSLAGQETQYF.

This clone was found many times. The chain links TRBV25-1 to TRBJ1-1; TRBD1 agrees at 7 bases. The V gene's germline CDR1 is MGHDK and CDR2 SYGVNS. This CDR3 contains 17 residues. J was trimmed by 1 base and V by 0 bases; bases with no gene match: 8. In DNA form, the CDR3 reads TGTGCCAGCAGTGAATATTGGGACAGTAATTCGAACACTGAAGCTTTCTTT. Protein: CASSEYWDSNSNTEAFF. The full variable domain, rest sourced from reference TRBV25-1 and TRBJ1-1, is EADIYQTPRYLVIGTGKKITLECSQTMGHDKMYWYQQDPGMELHLIHYSYGVNSTEKGDLSSESTVSRIRTEHFPLTLESARPSHTSQYLCASSEYWDSNSNTEAFFGQGTRLTVV.

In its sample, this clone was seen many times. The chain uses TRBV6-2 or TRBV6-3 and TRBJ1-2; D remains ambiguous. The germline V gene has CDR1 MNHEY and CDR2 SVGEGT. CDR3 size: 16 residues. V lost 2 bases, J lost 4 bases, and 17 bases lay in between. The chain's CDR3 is CASSYIGVGKGYGYTF. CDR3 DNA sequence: TGTGCCAGCAGTTACATCGGAGTCGGAAAGGGCTATGGCTACACCTTC.

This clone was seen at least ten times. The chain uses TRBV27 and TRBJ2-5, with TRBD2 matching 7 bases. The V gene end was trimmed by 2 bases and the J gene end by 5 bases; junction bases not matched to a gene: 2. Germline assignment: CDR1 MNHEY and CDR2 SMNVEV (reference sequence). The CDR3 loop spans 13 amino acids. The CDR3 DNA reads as TGTGCCAGCAGTTTAGCGGGAGCGGAGACCCAGTACTTC. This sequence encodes CASSLAGAETQYF.

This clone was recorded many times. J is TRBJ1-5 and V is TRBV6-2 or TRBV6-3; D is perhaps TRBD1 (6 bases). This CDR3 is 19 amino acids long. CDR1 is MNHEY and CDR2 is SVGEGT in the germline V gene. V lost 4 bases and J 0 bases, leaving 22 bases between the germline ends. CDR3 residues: CASSSPPRGGFYSNQPQHF. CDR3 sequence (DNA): TGTGCCAGCAGTTCCCCTCCCAGGGGAGGCTTTTATAGCAATCAGCCCCAGCATTTT.

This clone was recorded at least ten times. The CDR3 loop reads CASSIGPPGVYEQYF. CDR3 DNA sequence: TGTGCCAGTAGTATAGGCCCCCCAGGGGTCTACGAGCAGTACTTC. The chain uses TRBV19 and TRBJ2-7; D perhaps matches TRBD1 (6 bases). Germline V CDR1 and CDR2: LNHDA, SQIVND (reference sequence). Trimming shortened V by 1 base and J by 3 bases, and 13 bases separated the two germline ends. The CDR3 has 15 amino acids.

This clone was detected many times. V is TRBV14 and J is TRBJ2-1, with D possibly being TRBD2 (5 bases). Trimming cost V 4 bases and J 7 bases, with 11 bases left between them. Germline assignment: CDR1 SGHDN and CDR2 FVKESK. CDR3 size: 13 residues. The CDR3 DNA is TGTGCCAGCAGCCCGGACTGGGTGAATGAGCAGTTCTTC. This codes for CASSPDWVNEQFF.

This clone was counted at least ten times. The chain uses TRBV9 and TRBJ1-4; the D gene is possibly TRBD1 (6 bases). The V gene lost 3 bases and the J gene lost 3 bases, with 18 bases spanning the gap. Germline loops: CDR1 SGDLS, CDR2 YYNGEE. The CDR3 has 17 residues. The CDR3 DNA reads TGTGCCAGCAGCGCCTCTGGTTGGGGGCGGGCTAATGAAAAACTGTTTTTT. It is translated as CASSASGWGRANEKLFF.

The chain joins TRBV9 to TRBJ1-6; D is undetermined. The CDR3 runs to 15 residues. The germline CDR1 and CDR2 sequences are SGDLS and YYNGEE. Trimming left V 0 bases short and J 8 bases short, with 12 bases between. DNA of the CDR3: TGTGCCAGCAGCGTAGAACTGTCACTGGATTCACCCCTCCACTTT. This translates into CASSVELSLDSPLHF.

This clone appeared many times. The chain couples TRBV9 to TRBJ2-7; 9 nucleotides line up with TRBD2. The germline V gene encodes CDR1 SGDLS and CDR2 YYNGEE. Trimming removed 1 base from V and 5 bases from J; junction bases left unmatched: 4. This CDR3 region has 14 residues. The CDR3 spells CASSVTRTSDEQYF. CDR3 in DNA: TGTGCCAGCAGCGTAACCCGGACTAGCGACGAGCAGTACTTC. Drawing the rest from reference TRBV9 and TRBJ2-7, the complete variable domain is DSGVTQTPKHLITATGQRVTLRCSPRSGDLSVYWYQQSLDQGLQFLIQYYNGEERAKGNILERFSAQQFPDLHSELNLSSLELGDSALYFCASSVTRTSDEQYFGPGTRLTVT.

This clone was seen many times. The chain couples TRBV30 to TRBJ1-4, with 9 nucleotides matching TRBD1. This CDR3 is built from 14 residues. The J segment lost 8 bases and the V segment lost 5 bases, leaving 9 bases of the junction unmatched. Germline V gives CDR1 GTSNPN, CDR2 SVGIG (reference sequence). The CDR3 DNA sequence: TGTGCCTGGGGACGACAGGGGGTACAAGAAAAACTGTTTTTT. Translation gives CAWGRQGVQEKLFF. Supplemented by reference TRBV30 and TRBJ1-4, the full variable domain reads SQTIHQWPATLVQPVGSPLSLECTVEGTSNPNLYWYRQAAGRGLQLLFYSVGIGQISSEVPQNLSASRPQDRQFILSSKKLLLSDSGFYLCAWGRQGVQEKLFFGSGTQLSVL.

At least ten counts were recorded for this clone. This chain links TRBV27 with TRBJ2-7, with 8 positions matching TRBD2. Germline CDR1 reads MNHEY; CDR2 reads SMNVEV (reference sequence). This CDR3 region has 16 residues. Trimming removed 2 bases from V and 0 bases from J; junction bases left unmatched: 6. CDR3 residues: CASSLHLAGSSYEQYF. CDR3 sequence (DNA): TGTGCCAGCAGTTTACACCTAGCGGGTAGCTCCTACGAGCAGTACTTC.

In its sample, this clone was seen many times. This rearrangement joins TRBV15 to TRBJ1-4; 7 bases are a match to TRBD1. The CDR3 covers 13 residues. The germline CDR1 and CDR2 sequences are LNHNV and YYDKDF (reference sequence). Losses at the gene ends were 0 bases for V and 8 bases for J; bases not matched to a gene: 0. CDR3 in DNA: TGTGCCACCAGCAGAGACAGGGGGGAAAAACTGTTTTTT. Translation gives CATSRDRGEKLFF.

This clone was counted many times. The CDR3 reads CASSLSLAESSYEQYF. Written as DNA, the CDR3 is TGTGCCAGCAGTTTATCCCTAGCGGAGTCCTCCTACGAGCAGTACTTC. The V gene is TRBV27, the J gene TRBJ2-7; 7 bases map to TRBD2. The CDR3 runs to 16 residues. Trimming cost V 0 bases and J 0 bases; bases outside gene matches: 5. Germline assignment: CDR1 MNHEY and CDR2 SMNVEV (reference sequence).